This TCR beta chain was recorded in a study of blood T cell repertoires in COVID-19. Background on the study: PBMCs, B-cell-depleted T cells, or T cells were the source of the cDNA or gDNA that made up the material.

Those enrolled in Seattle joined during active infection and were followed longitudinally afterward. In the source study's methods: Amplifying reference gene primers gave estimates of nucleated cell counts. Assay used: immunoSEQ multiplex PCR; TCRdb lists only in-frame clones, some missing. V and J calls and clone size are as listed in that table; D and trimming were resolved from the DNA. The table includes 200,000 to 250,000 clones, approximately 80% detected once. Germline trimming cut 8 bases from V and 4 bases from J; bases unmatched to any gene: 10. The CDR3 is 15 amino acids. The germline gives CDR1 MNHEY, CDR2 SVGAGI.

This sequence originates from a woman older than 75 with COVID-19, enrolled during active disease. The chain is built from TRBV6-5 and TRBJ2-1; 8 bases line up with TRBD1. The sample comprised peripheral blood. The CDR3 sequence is CASGVGRGQYNEQFF. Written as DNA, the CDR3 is TGTGCCAGCGGGGTAGGCAGGGGGCAATACAATGAGCAGTTCTTC.